These 21 T cell receptor beta chains originate from one sample sequenced in a study of T cell responses to AZD1222 COVID-19 vaccine. The protocol was immunoSEQ multiplex PCR, while the TCRdb copy is restricted to in-frame clones and leaves out a portion. The repertoire holds about 64,000 clones, with just over 90% as singletons. The sequences come from peripheral blood, collected 28 days after the second dose of the MenACWY control vaccine. Receptor source: an adult who received the MenACWY meningococcal vaccine as a control.

The chain has TRBV5-1 and TRBJ2-7, with 7 positions matching TRBD1. The J segment lost 6 bases and the V segment lost 2 bases, leaving 5 bases of the junction unmatched. Germline V gene sequence: CDR1 SGHRS, CDR2 YFSETQ. The CDR3 is 13 amino acids. This chain's CDR3 is CASSLTGAGEQYF. The CDR3 DNA sequence: TGCGCCAGCAGCTTAACAGGGGCAGGCGAGCAGTACTTC. Complete variable domain (other parts from reference TRBV5-1 and TRBJ2-7): KAGVTQTPRYLIKTRGQQVTLSCSPISGHRSVSWYQQTPGQGLQFLFEYFSETQRNKGNFPGRFSGRQFSNSRSEMNVSTLELGDSALYLCASSLTGAGEQYFGPGTRLTVT.

The chain is built from TRBV27 and TRBJ2-7, with D unresolved. V lost 2 bases to trimming and J lost 5 bases, with 10 bases between them. CDR1 and CDR2 from the germline V gene are MNHEY and SMNVEV (reference sequence). The CDR3 totals 13 residues. The CDR3 spells CASSLGRRNEQYF. CDR3 in DNA: TGTGCCAGCAGTTTAGGACGAAGGAACGAGCAGTACTTC.

The V gene is TRBV28, the J gene TRBJ2-1; D possibly corresponds to TRBD1 (5 bases). This CDR3 comprises 13 residues. The germline gives CDR1 MDHEN, CDR2 SYDVKM. The V gene lost 4 bases and the J gene lost 15 bases, with 19 bases spanning the gap. As DNA, the CDR3 is TGTGCCAGCAGTTCCCGGCCGCTGGGGCGCCCGTTCTTC. Amino acid sequence: CASSSRPLGRPFF.

On this clone: Other DNA sequences within the sample encode an identical CDR3. This rearrangement joins TRBV6-5 to TRBJ1-6; D is perhaps TRBD1 (6 bases). CDR3 length: 14 residues. CDR1 is MNHEY and CDR2 is SVGAGI in the germline V gene. V was clipped by 2 bases and J by 7 bases, with 9 bases between them. This CDR3 is CASSYRTENSPLHF. DNA for the CDR3: TGTGCCAGCAGTTACAGGACAGAAAATTCACCCCTCCACTTT.

This rearrangement joins TRBV27 to TRBJ2-7; possibly TRBD2 for D (6 bases). This CDR3 has 14 residues. Germline V gives CDR1 MNHEY, CDR2 SMNVEV (reference sequence). V lost 8 bases to trimming and J lost 0 bases, with 14 bases between them. The CDR3 DNA reads as TGTGCCAGCCAGTCGGGGGTCCCCTCCTACGAGCAGTACTTC. This sequence encodes CASQSGVPSYEQYF.

The chain is built from TRBV11-2 and TRBJ1-6; 7 bases match TRBD1. The CDR3 is 16 amino acids. The trim removed 2 bases at V and 7 bases at J, leaving 8 bases unmatched. The germline V gene has CDR1 SGHAT and CDR2 FQNNGV. The CDR3 DNA follows: TGTGCCAGCAGCTTACTAAACGGACAGGCGAATTCACCCCTCCACTTT. It encodes CASSLLNGQANSPLHF.

The chain carries TRBV6-2 or TRBV6-3 and TRBJ1-1; 11 bases are a match to TRBD1. The CDR3 contains 16 residues. CDR1 MNHEY and CDR2 SVGEGT come from the germline V gene. V was pared by 6 bases and J by 1 base, with 7 bases of the junction left unmatched. CDR3 protein: CASSQGQGDKNTEAFF. For the CDR3, the DNA is TGTGCCAGCAGCCAGGGACAGGGGGATAAGAACACTGAAGCTTTCTTT.

The J gene is TRBJ1-1, the V gene TRBV19; D is possibly TRBD1 (6 bases). The CDR3 extends over 14 amino acids. Germline V gives CDR1 LNHDA, CDR2 SQIVND (reference sequence). Trimming removed 4 bases from V and 7 bases from J, with 16 bases in between. CDR3 protein: CASSKGGTSIEAFF. The CDR3, as DNA: TGTGCCAGTAGTAAGGGGGGAACCTCCATTGAAGCTTTCTTT.

The chain links TRBV27 to TRBJ2-6; unclear D gene. The CDR3 has 13 amino acids. V lost 0 bases, J lost 4 bases, and 1 base lay in between. Germline V gene sequence: CDR1 MNHEY, CDR2 SMNVEV (reference sequence). CDR3 protein: CASSLSGANVLTF. The CDR3 nucleotides are TGTGCCAGCAGTTTATCAGGGGCCAACGTCCTGACTTTC.

CDR3 nucleotides: TGTGCCTGGACGCGGGGAAGCGACACTGAAGCTTTCTTT. Amino acids: CAWTRGSDTEAFF. The genes are TRBV30 and TRBJ1-1; D remains unclear. Germline values: CDR1 GTSNPN, CDR2 SVGIG (reference sequence). V gave up 4 bases and J gave up 3 bases, with 12 bases separating them. This CDR3 is built from 13 residues.

This clone was recorded only once. The chain uses TRBV29-1 and TRBJ2-1; D possibly corresponds to TRBD1 (6 bases). The CDR3 consists of 15 residues. V was cut by 1 base and J by 6 bases, with 16 bases left in between. Germline-derived CDR1 and CDR2 are SQVTM and ANQGSEA. The CDR3 reads CSVEVGKAGANEQFF. The CDR3 DNA is TGCAGCGTTGAAGTAGGCAAGGCAGGGGCCAATGAGCAGTTCTTC.

The J gene is TRBJ2-7, the V gene TRBV6-6; D ambiguous. The V end was cut by 5 bases, the J end by 0 bases, with 8 bases between. The CDR3 has 13 residues. From germline, CDR1 is MNHNY and CDR2 SVGAGI (reference sequence). The CDR3 nucleotides are TGTGCCAGCAGTCAGAGGAGCTCCTACGAGCAGTACTTC. Translating gives CASSQRSSYEQYF.

The CDR3 sequence is CASRTVPSADTQYF. The CDR3 nucleotides read TGTGCCAGCAGAACCGTCCCGTCTGCAGATACGCAGTATTTT. The chain combines TRBV27 with TRBJ2-3; D not certain. Germline V gene lookup returns CDR1 MNHEY and CDR2 SMNVEV (reference sequence). V dropped 6 bases and J dropped 4 bases, with 14 bases sitting between them. CDR3 size: 14 residues.

V is TRBV7-9 and J is TRBJ1-4; D is possibly TRBD1 (6 bases). The CDR3 sequence is 15 residues long. With 5 bases removed from V and 3 bases from J, the gap between germline ends came to 13 bases. The germline V gene has CDR1 SEHNR and CDR2 FQNEAQ (reference sequence). The CDR3 here is CASSLRTAANEKLFF. CDR3 DNA sequence: TGTGCCAGCAGCCTGAGGACAGCGGCTAATGAAAAACTGTTTTTT. Together with reference TRBV7-9 and TRBJ1-4, the CDR3 gives the full variable domain: DTGVSQNPRHKITKRGQNVTFRCDPISEHNRLYWYRQTLGQGPEFLTYFQNEAQLEKSRLLSDRFSAERPKGSFSTLEIQRTEQGDSAMYLCASSLRTAANEKLFFGSGTQLSVL.

This rearrangement joins TRBV27 to TRBJ2-2, with D unclear. The CDR3 spans 17 residues. The V end lost 2 bases, the J end lost 1 base, and 14 bases lay between the germline ends. Germline-derived CDR1 and CDR2 are MNHEY and SMNVEV (reference sequence). This CDR3 reads CASSLLPQELNTGELFF. The DNA of the CDR3 is TGTGCCAGCAGTTTACTCCCGCAGGAGTTGAACACCGGGGAGCTGTTTTTT.

This chain links TRBV3-1 (or the pseudogene TRBV3-2) with TRBJ1-1; D is perhaps TRBD1 (6 bases). V was clipped by 3 bases and J by 9 bases, with 20 bases between them. Per germline, CDR1 LGHDT and CDR2 YNNKEL (reference sequence). This CDR3 is built from 15 residues. The CDR3 DNA follows: TGTGCCAGCAGCCATCCTCGGGGGGCGCACCGACAAGCTTTCTTT. Its translation is CASSHPRGAHRQAFF.

V gene TRBV20-1 combines with J gene TRBJ2-1; perhaps TRBD2 as D (6 bases). Trimming shortened V by 3 bases and J by 7 bases, and 16 bases separated the two germline ends. Germline assignment: CDR1 DFQATT and CDR2 SNEGSKA (reference sequence). The CDR3 sequence is 14 residues long. CDR3 loop: CSASETSPWNEQFF. CDR3 in DNA: TGCAGTGCTAGTGAGACTAGTCCCTGGAATGAGCAGTTCTTC.

The chain recombines TRBV4-1 with TRBJ2-2; 10 bases align to TRBD2. The junction had 5 bases not matched to a gene; V was cut back by 4 bases and J by 3 bases. Germline assignment: CDR1 MGHRA and CDR2 YSYEKL. This CDR3 is 16 amino acids long. Written as DNA, the CDR3 is TGCGCCAGCAGCCGTCTGGGACTAGCGTACACCGGGGAGCTGTTTTTT. This translates into CASSRLGLAYTGELFF.

The CDR3 region has the DNA TGTGCCAGCAGTTTCCCTGGGGGCGAAGCTTTCTTT. Encoded protein: CASSFPGGEAFF. J is TRBJ1-1 and V is TRBV27; D is perhaps TRBD1 (6 bases). The germline CDR1 and CDR2 sequences are MNHEY and SMNVEV (reference sequence). There are 12 residues in the CDR3. V lost 3 bases to trimming and J lost 8 bases, with 10 bases between them.

The genes are TRBV7-3 and TRBJ1-2; D might be TRBD1 (5 bases). Trimming took 5 bases from V and 7 from J, leaving 14 bases between them. Germline assignment: CDR1 SGHTA and CDR2 FQGTGA. The CDR3 runs 13 residues. As DNA, the CDR3 is TGTGCCAGCAGCACTACGGTGGGGGGTGGCTACACCTTC. Translated: CASSTTVGGGYTF.

The chain recombines TRBV28 with TRBJ2-6; D unresolved. Between the trimmed V and J ends, which lost 6 bases and 0 bases, there was a span of 12 bases. CDR3 length: 16 amino acids. CDR1 is MDHEN, CDR2 SYDVKM, per germline. The CDR3 is CASSTQWNSGANVLTF. The CDR3 DNA reads as TGTGCCAGCAGCACCCAGTGGAACTCTGGGGCCAACGTCCTGACTTTC.